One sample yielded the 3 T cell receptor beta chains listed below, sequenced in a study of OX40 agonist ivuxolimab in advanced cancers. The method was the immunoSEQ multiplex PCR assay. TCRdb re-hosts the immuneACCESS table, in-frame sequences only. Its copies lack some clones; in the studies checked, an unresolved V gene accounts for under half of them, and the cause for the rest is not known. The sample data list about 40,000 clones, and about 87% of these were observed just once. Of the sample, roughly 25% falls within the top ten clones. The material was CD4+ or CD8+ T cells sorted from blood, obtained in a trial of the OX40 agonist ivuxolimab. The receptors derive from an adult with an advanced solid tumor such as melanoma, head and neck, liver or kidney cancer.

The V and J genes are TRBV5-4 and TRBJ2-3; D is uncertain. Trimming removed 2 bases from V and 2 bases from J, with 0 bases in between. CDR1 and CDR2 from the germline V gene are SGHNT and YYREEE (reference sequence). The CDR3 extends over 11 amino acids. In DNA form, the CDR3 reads TGTGCCAGCAGCTTCACAGATACGCAGTATTTT. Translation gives CASSFTDTQYF.

Here the CDR3 reads CASSLTGDGSPEAFF. The CDR3 DNA sequence: TGCGCCAGCAGCTTAACCGGGGACGGAAGCCCTGAAGCTTTCTTT. The chain has TRBV5-1 and TRBJ1-1; the D gene is possibly TRBD1 (5 bases). Trimming pared 2 bases from V and 6 bases from J, leaving 17 bases between. Germline CDR1 reads SGHRS; CDR2 reads YFSETQ. The CDR3 length is 15 residues.

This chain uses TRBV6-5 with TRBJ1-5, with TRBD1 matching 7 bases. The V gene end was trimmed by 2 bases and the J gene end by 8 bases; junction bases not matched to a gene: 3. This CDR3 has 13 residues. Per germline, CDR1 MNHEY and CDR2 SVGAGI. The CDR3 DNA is TGTGCCAGCAGTTACAATACAGGGGAGCCCCAGCATTTT. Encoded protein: CASSYNTGEPQHF.